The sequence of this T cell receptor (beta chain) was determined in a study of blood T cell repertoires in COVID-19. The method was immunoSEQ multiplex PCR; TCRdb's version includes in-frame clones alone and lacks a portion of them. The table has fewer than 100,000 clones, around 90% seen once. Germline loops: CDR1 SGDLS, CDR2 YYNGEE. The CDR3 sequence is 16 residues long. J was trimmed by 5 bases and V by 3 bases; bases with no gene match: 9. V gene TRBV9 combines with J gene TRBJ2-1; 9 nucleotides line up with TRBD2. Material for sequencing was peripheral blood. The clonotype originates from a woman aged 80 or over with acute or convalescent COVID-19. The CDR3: CASSGVGGGAHNEQFF. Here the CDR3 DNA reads TGTGCCAGCAGCGGGGTAGGCGGGGGGGCCCACAATGAGCAGTTCTTC. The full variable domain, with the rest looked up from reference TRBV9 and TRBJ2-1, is DSGVTQTPKHLITATGQRVTLRCSPRSGDLSVYWYQQSLDQGLQFLIQYYNGEERAKGNILERFSAQQFPDLHSELNLSSLELGDSALYFCASSGVGGGAHNEQFFGPGTRLTVL.